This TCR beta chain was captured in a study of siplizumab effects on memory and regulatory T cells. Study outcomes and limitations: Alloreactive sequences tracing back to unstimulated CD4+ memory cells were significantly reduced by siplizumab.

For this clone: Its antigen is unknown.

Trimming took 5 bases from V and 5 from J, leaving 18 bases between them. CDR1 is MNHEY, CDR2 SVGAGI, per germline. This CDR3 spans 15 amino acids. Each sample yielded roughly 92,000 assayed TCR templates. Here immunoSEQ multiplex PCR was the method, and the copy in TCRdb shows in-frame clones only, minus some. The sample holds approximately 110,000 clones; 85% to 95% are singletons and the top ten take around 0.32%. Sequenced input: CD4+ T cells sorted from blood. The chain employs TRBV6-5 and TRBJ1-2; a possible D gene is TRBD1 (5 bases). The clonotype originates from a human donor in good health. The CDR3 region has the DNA TGTGCCAGCAGTAGCGCGGAGAGGGGCCGTTATGGCTACACCTTC. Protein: CASSSAERGRYGYTF.